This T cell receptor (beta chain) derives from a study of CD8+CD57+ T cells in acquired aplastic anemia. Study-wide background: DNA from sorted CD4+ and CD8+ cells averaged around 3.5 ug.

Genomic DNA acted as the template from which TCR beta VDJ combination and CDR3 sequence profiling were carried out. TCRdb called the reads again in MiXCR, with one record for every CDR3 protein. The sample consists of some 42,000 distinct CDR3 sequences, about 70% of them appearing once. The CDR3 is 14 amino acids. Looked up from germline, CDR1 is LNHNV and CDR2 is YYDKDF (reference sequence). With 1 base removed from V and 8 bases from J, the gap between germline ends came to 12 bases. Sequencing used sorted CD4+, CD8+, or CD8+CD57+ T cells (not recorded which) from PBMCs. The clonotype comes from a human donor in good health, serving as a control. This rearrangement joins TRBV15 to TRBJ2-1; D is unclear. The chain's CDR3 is CATSRAPGVDEQFF. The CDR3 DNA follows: TGTGCCACCAGCAGAGCCCCGGGCGTTGATGAGCAGTTCTTC.